This TCR beta chain comes out of a study of T-cell memory formation after mild COVID-19. Trimming took off 0 bases at V and 2 bases at J, with 21 bases between the two ends. This CDR3 is 18 amino acids long. Germline values: CDR1 SQVTM, CDR2 ANQGSEA. TCRdb called the 5' RACE reads again in MiXCR, with one record for every CDR3 protein. The sample gives more than 350,000 distinct CDR3 sequences, about 21% of which show up once; approximately 13% is in the top ten. Material for sequencing was PBMCs or a T cell subset sorted from them (not recorded which). This sequence joins TRBV29-1 and TRBJ2-3; D remains ambiguous. This TCR was sampled from an adult woman who had mild COVID-19 (a few samples of this study predate the infection). Cell type and time point are not known. The CDR3 is CSVEENLGDAGFTDTQYF. The CDR3 region has the DNA TGCAGCGTTGAAGAGAATCTGGGTGATGCTGGATTCACAGATACGCAGTATTTT.